Below are 15 T cell receptor beta chains sequenced from a single sample in a study of cytomegalovirus exposure and HLA in healthy donors. Sequencing was performed with immunoSEQ multiplex PCR; in TCRdb, only in-frame clones are kept and a portion is missing. The sample records roughly 330,000 clones, about 85% being singletons. Sequencing was carried out using PBMCs. These receptors all come from a woman younger than 45 in good health and CMV-seropositive.

This rearrangement joins TRBV9 to TRBJ1-4, with 8 bases lining up with TRBD1. This CDR3 comprises 14 residues. The J segment lost 7 bases and the V segment lost 4 bases, leaving 6 bases of the junction unmatched. Per germline, CDR1 SGDLS and CDR2 YYNGEE. CDR3 residues: CASSSGGAGEKLFF. For the CDR3, the DNA is TGTGCCAGCAGCTCAGGGGGCGCCGGTGAAAAACTGTTTTTT.

This clone occurred once. The V gene is TRBV27, the J gene TRBJ2-7; D perhaps matches TRBD2 (6 bases). Trimming pared 4 bases from V and 0 bases from J, leaving 13 bases between. Germline CDR1 reads MNHEY; CDR2 reads SMNVEV (reference sequence). The CDR3 loop spans 15 amino acids. Here the CDR3 DNA reads TGTGCCAGCAGTTACGTCGGGGGAAGCTCCTACGAGCAGTACTTC. As protein: CASSYVGGSSYEQYF.

In its sample, this clone was seen a few times. V usage is TRBV28 and J usage is TRBJ1-3; D is ambiguous. V lost 7 bases and J lost 0, with 13 bases in between. Germline V gives CDR1 MDHEN, CDR2 SYDVKM. The CDR3 totals 15 residues. CDR3 nucleotides: TGTGCCAGCATCACCTCTCGGGACTCTGGAAACACCATATATTTT. Its translation is CASITSRDSGNTIYF. The full variable domain, rest sourced from reference TRBV28 and TRBJ1-3, is DVKVTQSSRYLVKRTGEKVFLECVQDMDHENMFWYRQDPGLGLRLIYFSYDVKMKEKGDIPEGYSVSREKKERFSLILESASTNQTSMYLCASITSRDSGNTIYFGEGSWLTVV.

The CDR3 DNA sequence: TGTGCCAGCAGTTACTCTGGGGGGCACGCCGGGGAGCTGTTTTTT. It yields the protein CASSYSGGHAGELFF. The chain joins TRBV6-5 to TRBJ2-2; D may match TRBD1 or TRBD2 (6 bases each). CDR1 is MNHEY, CDR2 SVGAGI, per germline. V lost 0 bases, J lost 6 bases, and 11 bases lay in between. The CDR3 has 15 amino acids.

The rearrangement uses TRBV5-4 and TRBJ2-1, with TRBD2 matching over 14 bases. The germline CDR1 and CDR2 sequences are SGHNT and YYREEE (reference sequence). V dropped 4 bases and J dropped 4; count of bases not matched to a gene: 7. CDR3 length equals 17 residues. CDR3 DNA: TGTGCCAGCAGCACGCCGACTAGCGGGGGGGCATACAATGAGCAGTTCTTC. This sequence encodes CASSTPTSGGAYNEQFF.

The genes are TRBV18 and TRBJ1-6; 7 positions match TRBD1. This CDR3 has 16 residues. Germline CDR1 KGHSH, CDR2 LQKENI. With 4 bases clipped from V and 4 bases from J, the junction kept 7 bases outside the gene matches. Here the CDR3 DNA reads TGTGCCAGCTCACGACAGGGAGGGGGATATAATTCACCCCTCCACTTT. It yields the protein CASSRQGGGYNSPLHF.

This sequence joins TRBV5-1 and TRBJ2-7; tentative D call: TRBD1 (6 bases). V was shortened by 0 bases and J by 3 bases, with 10 bases between the two germline ends. Germline CDR1 reads SGHRS; CDR2 reads YFSETQ. CDR3 length: 14 residues. The CDR3 region has the DNA TGCGCCAGCAGCTTGGGTCAGGGGAACTACGAGCAGTACTTC. The encoded protein is CASSLGQGNYEQYF.

The chain uses TRBV5-8 and TRBJ2-3; D is undetermined. The germline CDR1 and CDR2 sequences are SGHTS and YDEGEE. The CDR3 contains 14 residues. Trimming shortened V by 3 bases and J by 2 bases, and 10 bases separated the two germline ends. CDR3 nucleotides: TGTGCCAGCAGCTCCGGACCCTACACAGATACGCAGTATTTT. Its protein product is CASSSGPYTDTQYF. The full variable domain, in which reference TRBV5-8 and TRBJ2-3 provide the parts outside the CDR3, is EAGVTQSPTHLIKTRGQQATLRCSPISGHTSVYWYQQALGLGLQFLLWYDEGEERNRGNFPPRFSGRQFPNYSSELNVNALELEDSALYLCASSSGPYTDTQYFGPGTRLTVL.

This chain uses TRBV27 with TRBJ2-2; 7 bases are a match to TRBD2. CDR3 length: 16 residues. Unmatched junction bases numbered 5, after V lost 3 bases and J lost 1 base. CDR1 and CDR2 (germline): MNHEY, SMNVEV (reference sequence). This CDR3 is CASSFPGRENTGELFF. CDR3 in DNA: TGTGCCAGCAGTTTTCCAGGGAGGGAGAACACCGGGGAGCTGTTTTTT.

This clone was recorded a few times. The chain couples TRBV6-5 to TRBJ1-2, with D uncertain. The CDR3 loop spans 12 amino acids. Germline CDR1 MNHEY, CDR2 SVGAGI. V was pared by 5 bases and J by 7 bases, with 11 bases between. The CDR3 DNA reads TGTGCCAGCAGTGCCACAGCGAGTGGCTACACCTTC. This codes for CASSATASGYTF.

CDR3 residues: CAWDRGRGNTIYF. The CDR3 bases are TGTGCCTGGGATAGGGGGCGAGGAAACACCATATATTTT. The chain links TRBV30 to TRBJ1-3, with TRBD1 identical over 7 bases. The CDR3 has 13 residues. Trimming took 5 bases from V and 4 from J; bases not matched to a gene: 5. Germline V CDR1 and CDR2: GTSNPN, SVGIG (reference sequence).

This clone came up once. The rearrangement links TRBV6-5 to TRBJ1-2, with TRBD1 matching 9 bases. The CDR3 totals 14 residues. Per germline, CDR1 MNHEY and CDR2 SVGAGI. The ends lost 5 bases at V and 10 bases at J; junction bases unmatched: 11. The CDR3 DNA follows: TGTGCCAGCAGTGACCGGGACAGGGTCCCTCTCTACACCTTC. It encodes CASSDRDRVPLYTF.

The V gene is TRBV7-2, the J gene TRBJ2-1, with D maybe TRBD2 (6 bases). The CDR3 is 17 amino acids. Trimming took 1 base from V and 5 from J, leaving 18 bases between them. Germline loops: CDR1 SGHTA, CDR2 FQGNSA. Written as DNA, the CDR3 is TGTGCCAGCAGCTTAGATCGTAGCGGTCGAAGGGACAATGAGCAGTTCTTC. Residues: CASSLDRSGRRDNEQFF.

In its sample, this clone was seen a few times. V is TRBV5-4 and J is TRBJ2-7; D remains unclear. Germline CDR1 and CDR2: SGHNT and YYREEE (reference sequence). V lost 0 bases to trimming and J lost 5 bases, with 3 bases between them. This CDR3 is built from 11 residues. The CDR3 reads CASSLEDEQYF. The CDR3 DNA reads TGTGCCAGCAGCTTGGAAGACGAGCAGTACTTC.

The chain is built from TRBV6-1 and TRBJ2-7; 8 bases align to TRBD2. V lost 2 bases, J lost 5 bases, and 5 bases stayed unmatched. The germline V gene has CDR1 MNHNS and CDR2 SASEGT. There are 14 residues in the CDR3. CDR3: CASSESGRAHEQYF. DNA of the CDR3: TGTGCCAGCAGTGAATCCGGGAGGGCCCACGAGCAGTACTTC.